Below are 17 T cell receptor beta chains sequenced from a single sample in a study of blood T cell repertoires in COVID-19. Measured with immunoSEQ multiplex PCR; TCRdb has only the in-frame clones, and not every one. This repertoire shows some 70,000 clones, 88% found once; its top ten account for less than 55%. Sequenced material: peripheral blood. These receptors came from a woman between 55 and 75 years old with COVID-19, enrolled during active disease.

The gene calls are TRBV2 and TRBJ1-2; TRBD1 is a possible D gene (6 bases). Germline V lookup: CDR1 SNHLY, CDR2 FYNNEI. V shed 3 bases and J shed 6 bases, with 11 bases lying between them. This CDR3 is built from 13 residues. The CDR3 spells CASSDRTADGYTF. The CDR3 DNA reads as TGTGCCAGCAGTGATCGGACAGCGGATGGCTACACCTTC. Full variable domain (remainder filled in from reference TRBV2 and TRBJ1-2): EPEVTQTPSHQVTQMGQEVILRCVPISNHLYFYWYRQILGQKVEFLVSFYNNEISEKSEIFDDQFSVERPDGSNFTLKIRSTKLEDSAMYFCASSDRTADGYTFGSGTRLTVV.

The CDR3 is CASSVTGSEQYF. The CDR3 DNA is TGTGCCAGCAGCGTAACCGGGAGCGAGCAGTACTTC. This chain links TRBV9 with TRBJ2-7; weak D call: TRBD2 (6 bases). The germline gives CDR1 SGDLS, CDR2 YYNGEE. The germline V and J ends were trimmed by 1 base and 6 bases, with 8 bases remaining between them. The CDR3 contains 12 residues. Looking up the rest from reference TRBV9 and TRBJ2-7 gives the full variable domain: DSGVTQTPKHLITATGQRVTLRCSPRSGDLSVYWYQQSLDQGLQFLIQYYNGEERAKGNILERFSAQQFPDLHSELNLSSLELGDSALYFCASSVTGSEQYFGPGTRLTVT.

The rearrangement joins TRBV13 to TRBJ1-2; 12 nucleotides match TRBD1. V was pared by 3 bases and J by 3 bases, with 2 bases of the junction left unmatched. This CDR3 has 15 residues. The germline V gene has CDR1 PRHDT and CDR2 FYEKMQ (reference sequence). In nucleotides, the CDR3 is TGTGCCAGCAGCTTTGGGACAGGGGGCGACTATGGCTACACCTTC. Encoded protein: CASSFGTGGDYGYTF.

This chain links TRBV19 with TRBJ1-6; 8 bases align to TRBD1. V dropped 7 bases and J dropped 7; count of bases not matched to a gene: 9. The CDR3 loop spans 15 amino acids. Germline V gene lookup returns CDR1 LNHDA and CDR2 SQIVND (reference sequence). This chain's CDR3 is CASIDQGAGNSPLHF. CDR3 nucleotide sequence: TGTGCCAGTATTGATCAGGGGGCGGGCAATTCACCCCTCCACTTT.

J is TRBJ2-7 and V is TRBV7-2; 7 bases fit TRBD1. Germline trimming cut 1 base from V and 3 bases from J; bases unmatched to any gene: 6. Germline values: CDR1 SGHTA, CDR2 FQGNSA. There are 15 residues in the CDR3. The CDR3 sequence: CASSLEGAKLYEQYF. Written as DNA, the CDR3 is TGTGCCAGCAGCTTAGAGGGGGCTAAACTCTACGAGCAGTACTTC.

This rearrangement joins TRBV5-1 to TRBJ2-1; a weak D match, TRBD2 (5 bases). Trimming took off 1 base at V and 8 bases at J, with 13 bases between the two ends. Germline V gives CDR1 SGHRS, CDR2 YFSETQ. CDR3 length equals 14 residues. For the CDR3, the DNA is TGCGCCAGCAGCTTGTGGTCTAGCCTCGATGAGCAGTTCTTC. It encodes CASSLWSSLDEQFF.

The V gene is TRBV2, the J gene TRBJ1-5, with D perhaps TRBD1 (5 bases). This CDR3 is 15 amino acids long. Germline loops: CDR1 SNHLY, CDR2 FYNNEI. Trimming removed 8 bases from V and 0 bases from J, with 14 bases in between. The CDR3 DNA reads TGTGCCAGCGTAGACAGTCATTATAGCAATCAGCCCCAGCATTTT. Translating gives CASVDSHYSNQPQHF. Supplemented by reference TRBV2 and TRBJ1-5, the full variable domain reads EPEVTQTPSHQVTQMGQEVILRCVPISNHLYFYWYRQILGQKVEFLVSFYNNEISEKSEIFDDQFSVERPDGSNFTLKIRSTKLEDSAMYFCASVDSHYSNQPQHFGDGTRLSIL.

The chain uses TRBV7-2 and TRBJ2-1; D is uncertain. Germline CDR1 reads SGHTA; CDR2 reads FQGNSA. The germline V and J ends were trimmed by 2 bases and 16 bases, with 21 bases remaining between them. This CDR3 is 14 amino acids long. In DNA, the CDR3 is TGTGCCAGCAGCTTAAGTCTCTTATCACCAATACTATTCTTC. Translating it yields CASSLSLLSPILFF.

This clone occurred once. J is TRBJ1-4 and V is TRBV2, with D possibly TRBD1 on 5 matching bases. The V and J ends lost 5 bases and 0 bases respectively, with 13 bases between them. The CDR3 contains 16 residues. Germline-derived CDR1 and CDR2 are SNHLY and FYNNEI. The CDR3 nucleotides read TGTGCCAGCAGTACTCTGGGGGGGGCAACTAATGAAAAACTGTTTTTT. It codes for CASSTLGGATNEKLFF.

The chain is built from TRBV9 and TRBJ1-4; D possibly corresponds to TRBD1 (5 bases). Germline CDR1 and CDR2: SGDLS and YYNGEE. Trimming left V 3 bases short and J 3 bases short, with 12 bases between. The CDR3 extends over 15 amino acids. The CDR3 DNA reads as TGTGCCAGCAGCGGCAGGGTACTGGCTAATGAAAAACTGTTTTTT. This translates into CASSGRVLANEKLFF.

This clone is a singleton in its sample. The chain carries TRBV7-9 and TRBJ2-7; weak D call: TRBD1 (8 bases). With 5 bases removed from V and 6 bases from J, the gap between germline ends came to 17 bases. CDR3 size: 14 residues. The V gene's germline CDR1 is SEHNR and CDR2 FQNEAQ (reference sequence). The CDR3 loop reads CASSRAGQVSEQYF. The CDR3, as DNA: TGTGCCAGCAGCCGAGCGGGACAGGTGTCCGAGCAGTACTTC.

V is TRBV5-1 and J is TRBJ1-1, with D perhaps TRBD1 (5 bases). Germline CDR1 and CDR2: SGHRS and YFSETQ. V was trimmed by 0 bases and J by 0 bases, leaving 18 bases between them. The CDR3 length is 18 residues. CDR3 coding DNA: TGCGCCAGCAGCTTGGCAACGCCTGGGAGGGGAATGAACACTGAAGCTTTCTTT. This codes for CASSLATPGRGMNTEAFF.

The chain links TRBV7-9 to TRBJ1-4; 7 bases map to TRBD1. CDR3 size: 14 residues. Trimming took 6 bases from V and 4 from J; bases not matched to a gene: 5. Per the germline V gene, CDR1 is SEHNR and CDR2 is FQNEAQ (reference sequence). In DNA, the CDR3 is TGTGCCAGCAGTTGGGGACAGTTTAATGAAAAACTGTTTTTT. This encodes CASSWGQFNEKLFF.

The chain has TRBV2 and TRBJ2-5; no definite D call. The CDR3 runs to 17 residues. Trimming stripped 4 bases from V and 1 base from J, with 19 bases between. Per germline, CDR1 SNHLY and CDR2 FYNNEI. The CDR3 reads CASSGTRRKRFQETQYF. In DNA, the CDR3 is TGTGCCAGCAGTGGTACGAGGAGAAAAAGATTCCAAGAGACCCAGTACTTC.

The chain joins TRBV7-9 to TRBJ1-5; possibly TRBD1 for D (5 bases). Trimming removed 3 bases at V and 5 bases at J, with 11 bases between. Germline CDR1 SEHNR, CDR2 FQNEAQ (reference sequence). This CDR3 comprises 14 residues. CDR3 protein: CASSLWGGDQPQHF. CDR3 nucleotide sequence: TGTGCCAGCAGCTTGTGGGGAGGGGATCAGCCCCAGCATTTT. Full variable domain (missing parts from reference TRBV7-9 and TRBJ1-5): DTGVSQNPRHKITKRGQNVTFRCDPISEHNRLYWYRQTLGQGPEFLTYFQNEAQLEKSRLLSDRFSAERPKGSFSTLEIQRTEQGDSAMYLCASSLWGGDQPQHFGDGTRLSIL.

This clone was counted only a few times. CDR3 loop: CASSKDRGWETQYF. CDR3 nucleotides: TGTGCCAGCAGCAAGGACAGGGGTTGGGAGACCCAGTACTTC. The chain joins TRBV5-4 to TRBJ2-5; 9 nucleotides match TRBD1. CDR3 size: 14 residues. Germline trimming cut 4 bases from V and 5 bases from J; bases unmatched to any gene: 6. Germline V CDR1 and CDR2: SGHNT, YYREEE (reference sequence).

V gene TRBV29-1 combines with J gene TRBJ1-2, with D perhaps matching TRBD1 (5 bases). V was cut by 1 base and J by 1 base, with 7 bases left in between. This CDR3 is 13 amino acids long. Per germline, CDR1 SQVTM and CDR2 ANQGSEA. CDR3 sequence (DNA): TGCAGCGTTGAAGGGGGACTTAACTATGGCTACACCTTC. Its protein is CSVEGGLNYGYTF.